This T cell receptor (beta chain) was sequenced during a study of blood T cell repertoires in COVID-19. In the study overall: Nucleic acid was either cDNA or gDNA, and it came from T cells, B-cell-depleted T cells, or PBMCs.

This CDR3 contains 16 residues. CDR1 is KGHSH and CDR2 is LQKENI in the germline V gene. V lost 6 bases, J lost 1 base, and 18 bases lay in between. At least ten counts were recorded for this clone. In the original processing: Amplifying reference gene primers gave estimates of nucleated cell counts. Some clones are missing from TCRdb's copy, which holds only in-frame ones; the method was immunoSEQ multiplex PCR. V and J calls and clone size are given by that table; D and trimming were obtained from the DNA. The sample contains hundreds of thousands of clones, over 70% of which appear only once. The specimen was peripheral blood. The rearrangement links TRBV18 to TRBJ1-1; possibly TRBD1 for D (6 bases). The receptor was derived from a woman between 35 and 50 years old who had recovered from COVID-19. The DNA of the CDR3 is TGTGCCAGCTCGGAAGAACAGGGAAAGGGGAACACTGAAGCTTTCTTT. It specifies CASSEEQGKGNTEAFF.